The present TCR beta chain was sequenced within a study of T cells in Graves' hyperthyroidism and ophthalmopathy. Study at large: Peripheral blood sampling occurred at initial diagnosis, before any treatment.

The source material, RNA transcripts, was used to amplify TCR beta CDR3 regions. Carried out on the TCR CDR3, a first-round RT-PCR used the HTBI primer set. TCRdb reanalysed the multiplex PCR reads using MiXCR and keeps one entry per CDR3 protein. The sample has about 290,000 distinct CDR3 sequences, roughly 13% seen once; the top ten hold about 8%. The sample holds a few counts of this clonotype. Subjects aged 18 to 65 presented with newly diagnosed hyperthyroidism of less than 2 months' duration. The TCR sequence derives from a woman aged 25 to 39 with Graves' hyperthyroidism that later progressed to Graves' ophthalmopathy. The sequencing input was blood.

CDR3 bases: TGTGCCAGCAGCGTGGGGCGGGCCGAGTTATTGGAGACCCAGTACTTC. Residues: CASSVGRAELLETQYF. The chain carries TRBV9 and TRBJ2-5; tentatively, D is TRBD1 or TRBD2 (5 bases each). The CDR3 runs to 16 residues. V lost 2 bases to trimming and J lost 5 bases, with 19 bases between them. Germline values: CDR1 SGDLS, CDR2 YYNGEE.